Following are 7 T cell receptor beta chains from one sample sequenced in a study of T cell responses to AZD1222 COVID-19 vaccine. The protocol was immunoSEQ multiplex PCR, while the TCRdb copy is restricted to in-frame clones and leaves out a portion. Of 80,000 to 95,000 clones in the sample, almost 90% were seen once. Sequencing was performed on peripheral blood, taken 28 days after the second AZD1222 dose. These receptors were collected from an adult who received the AZD1222 COVID-19 vaccine.

This chain joins TRBV7-2 and TRBJ2-7; D possibly matches TRBD1 or TRBD2 (5 bases each). The ends were cut back, 1 base at V and 0 bases at J, with 13 bases in the middle. This CDR3 is built from 16 residues. Germline CDR1 is SGHTA and CDR2 is FQGNSA. The CDR3 nucleotides read TGTGCCAGCAGCTTAGTAGGGACCGTGAGCTCCTACGAGCAGTACTTC. Protein product: CASSLVGTVSSYEQYF.

The V and J genes are TRBV7-6 and TRBJ2-2, with 8 bases aligning to TRBD2. The CDR3 totals 17 residues. CDR1 is SGHVS, CDR2 FNYEAQ, per germline. V was clipped by 4 bases and J by 2 bases; unmatched bases: 9. This CDR3 is CASSSSIAGFNTGELFF. The CDR3 region has the DNA TGTGCCAGCAGCTCCTCGATAGCGGGATTTAACACCGGGGAGCTGTTTTTT.

The chain recombines TRBV5-1 with TRBJ2-1; maybe TRBD1 (5 bases). The CDR3 has 14 residues. Between the trimmed V and J ends, which lost 4 bases and 8 bases, there was a span of 16 bases. CDR1 and CDR2 (germline): SGHRS, YFSETQ. For the CDR3, the DNA is TGCGCCAGCAGCGTTGGGGCTAGTGCCCATGAGCAGTTCTTC. The encoded protein is CASSVGASAHEQFF.

The rearrangement links TRBV5-1 to TRBJ2-1; 7 nucleotides match TRBD2. CDR1 and CDR2 (germline): SGHRS, YFSETQ. This CDR3 is built from 15 residues. V trimming: 4 bases; J trimming: 4 bases; junction bases outside the gene matches: 8. CDR3: CASSTDSGPYNEQFF. CDR3 DNA: TGCGCCAGCAGCACCGATAGCGGGCCTTACAATGAGCAGTTCTTC. Full variable domain (remainder filled in from reference TRBV5-1 and TRBJ2-1): KAGVTQTPRYLIKTRGQQVTLSCSPISGHRSVSWYQQTPGQGLQFLFEYFSETQRNKGNFPGRFSGRQFSNSRSEMNVSTLELGDSALYLCASSTDSGPYNEQFFGPGTRLTVL.

The chain has TRBV6-5 and TRBJ2-7; 10 bases fit TRBD1. This CDR3 is 12 amino acids long. V gave up 8 bases and J gave up 3 bases; unmatched junction bases: 1. CDR1 is MNHEY and CDR2 is SVGAGI in the germline V gene. The CDR3 sequence: CASGDRGYEQYF. The CDR3, as DNA: TGTGCCAGCGGGGACAGGGGCTACGAGCAGTACTTC.

V and J are TRBV6-1 and TRBJ1-2, with D unresolved. The CDR3 has 12 amino acids. V was clipped by 0 bases and J by 1 base, with 0 bases between them. The germline V gene has CDR1 MNHNS and CDR2 SASEGT. The CDR3 reads CASSEANYGYTF. The CDR3 DNA is TGTGCCAGCAGTGAAGCTAACTATGGCTACACCTTC.

The chain has TRBV6-6 and TRBJ2-5; the match to TRBD1 covers 8 bases. V gave up 2 bases and J gave up 3 bases; unmatched junction bases: 8. The germline V gene encodes CDR1 MNHNY and CDR2 SVGAGI (reference sequence). This CDR3 contains 16 residues. The CDR3 DNA follows: TGTGCCAGCAGTTACGGGAAAGGGACAGGAAAAGAGACCCAGTACTTC. As protein: CASSYGKGTGKETQYF.